Below, 21 T cell receptor beta chains from the same sample are listed, as sequenced in a study of response to subunit inactivated influenza vaccine. MiXCR was run by TCRdb on the RT-PCR reads, yielding one entry per CDR3 protein. The sample has 550,000 to 600,000 distinct CDR3 sequences, about 10% seen once. The starting material was PBMCs from blood, obtained on the day of vaccination. The receptors come from a man aged 50 or older who received an inactivated influenza vaccine.

This clonotype was seen a handful of times. The V call is TRBV10-3, the J call TRBJ1-1, with a tentative D call TRBD1 (6 bases). Germline V gene lookup returns CDR1 ENHRY and CDR2 SYGVKD. CDR3 length: 14 residues. V was trimmed by 5 bases and J by 4 bases, leaving 14 bases between them. CDR3 amino acids: CAISPVGGTTEAFF. The CDR3 DNA reads TGTGCCATCAGTCCCGTGGGGGGCACCACTGAAGCTTTCTTT.

This clonotype was observed a few times. The J gene is TRBJ2-5, the V gene TRBV3-1; D is undetermined. The CDR3 contains 16 residues. Trimming cost V 3 bases and J 1 base, with 15 bases left between them. Germline lookup yields CDR1 LGHDT and CDR2 YNNKEL (reference sequence). The DNA for the CDR3 is TGTGCCAGCAGCCACCCCTTCGGAGTGGGCCAAGAGACCCAGTACTTC. As protein: CASSHPFGVGQETQYF.

V gene TRBV3-1 combines with J gene TRBJ2-6; possible D gene TRBD2, 5 bases. V was cut by 4 bases and J by 1 base, with 17 bases left in between. Per germline, CDR1 LGHDT and CDR2 YNNKEL (reference sequence). The CDR3 covers 18 residues. The CDR3 coding sequence is TGTGCCAGCAGCCCCAACCCGGGGAAATGGTCTGGGGCCAACGTCCTGACTTTC. It is translated as CASSPNPGKWSGANVLTF.

In this sample, this clonotype turned up a few times. The gene calls are TRBV29-1 and TRBJ2-1, with 14 bases aligning to TRBD2. Germline CDR1 SQVTM, CDR2 ANQGSEA. This CDR3 contains 16 residues. V dropped 2 bases and J dropped 8; count of bases not matched to a gene: 8. The CDR3 DNA follows: TGCAGCGTTGAACCGGGACTAGCGGGAGATTTCGATGAGCAGTTCTTC. This sequence encodes CSVEPGLAGDFDEQFF.

In its sample, this clonotype was seen a few times. The gene calls are TRBV7-8 and TRBJ1-4, with D perhaps TRBD1 (6 bases). Trimming left V 5 bases short and J 5 bases short, with 15 bases between. Germline V gives CDR1 SGHVS, CDR2 FQNEAQ. This CDR3 contains 15 residues. CDR3 nucleotides: TGTGCCAGCAGCGCCTACAGGGAGACGAATGAAAAACTGTTTTTT. It yields the protein CASSAYRETNEKLFF.

This clonotype was counted between two and nine times. The V gene is TRBV20-1, the J gene TRBJ2-1, with 13 bases matching TRBD2. The germline CDR1 and CDR2 sequences are DFQATT and SNEGSKA (reference sequence). With V trimmed by 3 bases and J by 7 bases, 15 bases remained unmatched. The CDR3 spans 18 residues. The CDR3 nucleotides read TGCAGTGCTAGTAAGACTAGCGGGGGGATCCGATATGATAATGAGCAGTTCTTC. It yields the protein CSASKTSGGIRYDNEQFF.

The chain uses TRBV6-5 and TRBJ2-2; weak D call: TRBD2 (6 bases). Trimming cost V 2 bases and J 2 bases, with 9 bases left between them. Germline V gives CDR1 MNHEY, CDR2 SVGAGI. The CDR3 runs 15 residues. The CDR3 sequence is CASSYGGVNTGELFF. The CDR3 region has the DNA TGTGCCAGCAGTTACGGAGGGGTCAACACCGGGGAGCTGTTTTTT.

This clonotype was recorded a few times. The chain recombines TRBV14 with TRBJ2-6; D perhaps matches TRBD1 (6 bases). Germline CDR1 is SGHDN and CDR2 is FVKESK. Trimming removed 2 bases from V and 0 bases from J, with 17 bases in between. The CDR3 has 19 residues. The CDR3 DNA reads TGTGCCAGCAGCCAAAGCCTAGGACAGCTCCGCTCTGGGGCCAACGTCCTGACTTTC. This codes for CASSQSLGQLRSGANVLTF.

The chain uses TRBV15 and TRBJ2-7, with TRBD1 identical over 8 bases. Germline CDR1 and CDR2: LNHNV and YYDKDF (reference sequence). After removal of 3 bases from V and 3 bases from J, the junction contained 7 bases not matched to a gene. This CDR3 spans 15 amino acids. CDR3 residues: CATSSPGQAIYEQYF. CDR3 sequence (DNA): TGTGCCACCAGCAGCCCGGGACAGGCAATCTACGAGCAGTACTTC.

Only a few counts were recorded for this clonotype. The rearrangement uses TRBV2 and TRBJ2-3; 12 bases line up with TRBD2. This CDR3 has 16 residues. With 7 bases clipped from V and 10 bases from J, the junction kept 15 bases outside the gene matches. The germline V gene encodes CDR1 SNHLY and CDR2 FYNNEI. This chain's CDR3 is CASKPEGLAGPLAQYF. CDR3 nucleotides: TGTGCCAGCAAGCCCGAAGGACTAGCGGGGCCCCTTGCGCAGTATTTT.

This clonotype was seen a handful of times. This chain connects TRBV20-1 to TRBJ2-7; 11 bases are shared with TRBD2. Unmatched junction bases numbered 5, after V lost 6 bases and J lost 7 bases. The CDR3 runs 12 residues. CDR1 and CDR2 (germline): DFQATT, SNEGSKA (reference sequence). CDR3 DNA: TGCAGTGCAGGACTAGCGGGCGGGGAGCAGTACTTC. This encodes CSAGLAGGEQYF.

This chain connects TRBV25-1 to TRBJ2-1; TRBD2 matches 10 bases. The V gene's germline CDR1 is MGHDK and CDR2 SYGVNS. This CDR3 comprises 17 residues. V gave up 8 bases and J gave up 4 bases; unmatched junction bases: 14. The CDR3 loop reads CASSPLASGSSYNEQFF. For the CDR3, the DNA is TGTGCCAGCTCCCCCCTGGCTAGCGGGAGTAGTTACAATGAGCAGTTCTTC.

This clonotype occurred many times. The chain joins TRBV15 to TRBJ2-7; no clear D. Germline V lookup: CDR1 LNHNV, CDR2 YYDKDF (reference sequence). This CDR3 region has 13 residues. Trimming cost V 0 bases and J 7 bases, with 10 bases left between them. The CDR3 loop is CATSRDVLEEQYF. CDR3 DNA: TGTGCCACCAGCAGAGATGTTTTGGAAGAGCAGTACTTC.

Here the CDR3 DNA reads TGCGCCAGCAGCGGTCAGGCCATTAGCACAGATACGCAGTATTTT. The encoded protein is CASSGQAISTDTQYF. The chain is built from TRBV5-1 and TRBJ2-3; D gene uncertain. V was trimmed by 4 bases and J by 0 bases, leaving 12 bases between them. Germline V gene data show CDR1 as SGHRS and CDR2 as YFSETQ. This CDR3 contains 15 residues.

This clonotype has at least ten counts. The chain recombines TRBV7-6 with TRBJ2-1; D is tentatively TRBD1 or TRBD2 (5 bases each). The CDR3 totals 14 residues. V shed 0 bases and J shed 12 bases, with 15 bases lying between them. The germline V gene has CDR1 SGHVS and CDR2 FNYEAQ. This CDR3 is CASSLASEGHWQFF. For the CDR3, the DNA is TGTGCCAGCAGCTTAGCGTCTGAGGGGCATTGGCAGTTCTTC.

V gene TRBV12-3 or TRBV12-4 combines with J gene TRBJ2-1; the D gene could be TRBD1 or TRBD2 (7 bases each). This CDR3 region has 14 residues. V lost 8 bases and J lost 7, with 18 bases in between. CDR3 DNA sequence: TGTGCCAGCTCATCTCTTCAGGGGGGGAATGAGCAGTTCTTC. This codes for CASSSLQGGNEQFF.

This chain uses TRBV19 with TRBJ1-4, with TRBD1 matching over 7 bases. Looked up from germline, CDR1 is LNHDA and CDR2 is SQIVND (reference sequence). The CDR3 length is 15 residues. Germline trimming cut 5 bases from V and 2 bases from J; bases unmatched to any gene: 5. CDR3 residues: CASSVEGATNEKLFF. CDR3 DNA sequence: TGTGCCAGTAGTGTGGAGGGGGCGACTAATGAAAAACTGTTTTTT.

This clonotype was seen ten or more times. V and J are TRBV7-2 and TRBJ2-4; D may be TRBD1 or TRBD2 (7 bases each). V lost 7 bases and J lost 3, with 16 bases in between. Germline CDR1 is SGHTA and CDR2 is FQGNSA. This CDR3 contains 15 residues. The CDR3 DNA is TGTGCCAGCACCCCAGGGGGGGCTTTCAAAAACATTCAGTACTTC. This codes for CASTPGGAFKNIQYF.

This clonotype was seen a handful of times. This chain uses TRBV2 with TRBJ2-1; 10 bases match TRBD2. CDR1 and CDR2 from the germline V gene are SNHLY and FYNNEI. The CDR3 sequence is 14 residues long. J was trimmed by 11 bases and V by 6 bases; bases with no gene match: 10. In nucleotides, the CDR3 is TGTGCCAGCAGAGATGGACTAGCGGCCGGTCAGCAGTTCTTC. Translation: CASRDGLAAGQQFF.

The chain recombines TRBV4-2 with TRBJ2-5; 8 bases align to TRBD1. Germline V gene sequence: CDR1 LGHNA, CDR2 YNFKEQ. The V and J ends lost 4 bases and 4 bases, in that order; junction bases with no gene match: 5. There are 14 residues in the CDR3. The CDR3 protein is CASSLDRDRETQYF. Written as DNA, the CDR3 is TGTGCCAGCAGCCTGGACAGGGACCGAGAGACCCAGTACTTC.

This rearrangement joins TRBV2 to TRBJ1-4; no clear D gene. CDR3 length equals 14 residues. From germline, CDR1 is SNHLY and CDR2 FYNNEI. Trimming removed 4 bases from V and 7 bases from J, with 13 bases in between. CDR3 coding DNA: TGTGCCAGCAGTGCCGGGCAGCATGGTGAAAAACTGTTTTTT. Translation gives CASSAGQHGEKLFF.